These T cell receptor beta chains were read from a single sample in a study of cytomegalovirus exposure and HLA in healthy donors. Clones were read by immunoSEQ multiplex PCR, and TCRdb kept only the in-frame ones, dropping some. The table has 150,000 to 200,000 clones, approximately 80% seen once. Sequenced sample: PBMCs. The source of these receptors is a woman aged 25 to 39 in good health and CMV-seronegative. Both conserved end residues are part of each CDR3. The order of the fields is V gene, clone size, D gene, J gene, CDR3 protein, CDR3 DNA. D genes are given only for firm matches. Clone size appears in some rows only: once, few, many, or a class for an expanded clone.

>TRBV7-9|NA|NA|TRBJ1-4
CASSSPEGVEKLFF
TGTGCCAGCAGCTCCCCTGAAGGGGTTGAAAAACTGTTTTTT
>TRBV27|NA|TRBD1|TRBJ2-1
CASRIGTGNYNEQFF
TGTGCCAGCAGGATCGGGACAGGGAACTACAATGAGCAGTTCTTC
>TRBV4-2|NA|TRBD2|TRBJ2-5
CASSQEVGRASKTQYF
TGTGCCAGCAGCCAAGAAGTCGGGAGGGCCTCAAAGACCCAGTACTTC
>TRBV6-6|NA|TRBD2|TRBJ2-2
CASSYRSGRTGELFF
TGTGCCAGCAGTTACCGTAGCGGGAGAACCGGGGAGCTGTTTTTT
>TRBV7-8|NA|TRBD1|TRBJ2-7
CASSLVLGTGPYEQYF
TGTGCCAGCAGCTTAGTCCTCGGGACAGGTCCTTACGAGCAGTACTTC
>TRBV6-1|NA|NA|TRBJ2-2
CASRENTGELFF
TGTGCCAGCCGGGAGAATACCGGGGAGCTGTTTTTT
>TRBV2|NA|NA|TRBJ1-1
CASSDQGTMNTEAFF
TGTGCCAGCAGTGATCAGGGGACCATGAACACTGAAGCTTTCTTT
>TRBV27|once|TRBD2|TRBJ2-2
CASTTSGRPAGELFF
TGTGCCAGTACTACAAGCGGGAGGCCGGCGGGGGAGCTGTTTTTT
>TRBV6-1|NA|NA|TRBJ1-5
CASRGRTNQPQHF
TGTGCCAGCAGAGGGAGAACCAATCAGCCCCAGCATTTT
>TRBV9|NA|NA|TRBJ1-2
CASSVVREGWSGYTF
TGTGCCAGCAGCGTAGTTAGGGAGGGATGGTCTGGCTACACCTTC
>TRBV5-5|NA|NA|TRBJ2-6
CASSLGQYSGANVLTF
TGTGCCAGCAGCTTGGGTCAGTATTCTGGGGCCAACGTCCTGACTTTC
>TRBV5-1|NA|TRBD2|TRBJ2-3
CASIGSGGARGTQYF
TGCGCCAGCATTGGGAGCGGGGGGGCCCGGGGGACGCAGTATTTT
>TRBV4-3|NA|NA|TRBJ1-6
CASSQMTVRDNSPLHF
TGCGCCAGCAGCCAAATGACAGTCCGAGATAATTCACCCCTCCACTTT
>TRBV19|NA|TRBD2|TRBJ2-7
CASSILAGGIYEQYF
TGTGCCAGTAGTATACTAGCGGGAGGAATCTACGAGCAGTACTTC
>TRBV10-1|NA|NA|TRBJ2-5
CASSETAGGAGAQYF
TGCGCCAGCAGTGAGACCGCTGGCGGAGCAGGGGCCCAGTACTTC
>TRBV6-1|NA|NA|TRBJ1-5
CASSEFGGWNQPQHF
TGTGCCAGCAGTGAATTCGGGGGGTGGAATCAGCCCCAGCATTTT
>TRBV4-3|once|TRBD2|TRBJ2-2
CASRFGLASNTGELFF
TGCGCCAGCAGATTCGGACTAGCGTCGAACACCGGGGAGCTGTTTTTT
>TRBV27|NA|TRBD2|TRBJ2-7
CASSLFPISGGGEQYF
TGTGCCAGCAGTTTATTTCCGATTTCGGGAGGAGGGGAGCAGTACTTC
>TRBV7-8|NA|TRBD2|TRBJ2-5
CASSFGRGSETQYF
TGTGCCAGCAGCTTCGGGCGGGGGTCAGAGACCCAGTACTTC
>TRBV19|NA|NA|TRBJ1-2
CASGQTRYGYTF
TGTGCCAGCGGACAGACGCGCTATGGCTACACCTTC
>TRBV28|NA|NA|TRBJ2-3
CASSQGNTQYF
TGTGCCAGCAGCCAGGGAAATACGCAGTATTTT
>TRBV7-9|NA|NA|TRBJ1-1
CASSPLKGPGSEAFF
TGTGCCAGCAGCCCCCTAAAGGGCCCAGGGTCTGAAGCTTTCTTT
>TRBV6-5|NA|NA|TRBJ2-7
CASSYSGGPSYEQYF
TGTGCCAGCAGTTACTCAGGGGGTCCTTCCTACGAGCAGTACTTC
>TRBV9|NA|TRBD1|TRBJ2-2
CASSVGSAGGAKTGELFF
TGTGCCAGCAGCGTAGGGTCCGCAGGGGGCGCGAAGACCGGGGAGCTGTTTTTT
>TRBV5-4|NA|TRBD1|TRBJ2-7
CASSIPTGSGEQYF
TGTGCCAGCAGCATCCCGACAGGGTCAGGAGAGCAGTACTTC
>TRBV13|NA|NA|TRBJ2-1
CASSFGPLEQFF
TGTGCCAGCAGCTTCGGTCCCCTTGAGCAGTTCTTC
>TRBV19|NA|TRBD2|TRBJ2-1
CASSTPGLAGGAEQFF
TGTGCCAGTAGTACTCCGGGACTAGCGGGAGGGGCTGAGCAGTTCTTC
>TRBV5-1|NA|NA|TRBJ1-1
CASGSGGTLNTEAFF
TGCGCCAGCGGCTCGGGAGGCACCCTGAACACTGAAGCTTTCTTT
>TRBV11-2|NA|NA|TRBJ1-2
CASSLAQSYGYTF
TGTGCCAGCAGCTTAGCACAGAGCTATGGCTACACCTTC
>TRBV6-1|few|TRBD2|TRBJ2-1
CASIRLAVYNEQFF
TGTGCCAGCATTCGACTAGCAGTCTACAATGAGCAGTTCTTC
>TRBV7-2|NA|NA|TRBJ2-7
CASSLAGRATYEQYF
TGTGCCAGCAGCTTAGCCGGGCGGGCCACCTACGAGCAGTACTTC
>TRBV7-9|NA|TRBD1|TRBJ1-5
CASSLGQGIDQPQHF
TGTGCCAGCAGCCTGGGACAGGGGATCGATCAGCCCCAGCATTTT
>TRBV4-1|once|NA|TRBJ1-5
CASSPLPGGEPQHF
TGCGCCAGCAGCCCTCTCCCGGGGGGCGAGCCCCAGCATTTT
>TRBV27|NA|NA|TRBJ1-2
CASSAPGAYGYTF
TGTGCCAGCAGTGCCCCAGGGGCCTATGGCTACACCTTC
>TRBV7-2|NA|TRBD1|TRBJ2-6
CASSPQGAGANVLTF
TGTGCCAGCAGCCCACAGGGGGCTGGGGCCAACGTCCTGACTTTC
>TRBV4-1|medium-sized|TRBD2|TRBJ2-7
CASSQERQTGLAGGSYEQYF
TGCGCCAGCAGCCAAGAGAGGCAAACGGGACTAGCGGGTGGCTCCTACGAGCAGTACTTC
>TRBV7-6|NA|TRBD2|TRBJ2-5
CASSLEIKGGQEETQYF
TGTGCCAGCAGCTTAGAAATTAAGGGAGGGCAGGAAGAGACCCAGTACTTC
>TRBV19|NA|NA|TRBJ1-1
CATAQGYTEAFF
TGTGCCACGGCCCAGGGATACACTGAAGCTTTCTTT
>TRBV28|once|NA|TRBJ2-7
CASSLVIAAYEQYF
TGTGCCAGCAGTTTAGTGATAGCCGCCTACGAGCAGTACTTC
>TRBV10-3|NA|TRBD2|TRBJ2-3
CAISDQLAGDTDTQYF
TGTGCCATCAGTGATCAACTAGCGGGGGACACAGATACGCAGTATTTT
>TRBV2|NA|NA|TRBJ1-1
CASSRTKRDTEAFF
TGTGCCAGCAGTAGGACGAAGAGGGACACTGAAGCTTTCTTT
>TRBV28|NA|TRBD1|TRBJ2-2
CASSWTGNTGELFF
TGTGCCAGCAGTTGGACAGGGAACACCGGGGAGCTGTTTTTT
>TRBV27|NA|TRBD1|TRBJ1-4
CASSLKGQGPGREKLFF
TGTGCCAGCAGTTTAAAAGGACAGGGGCCAGGAAGGGAAAAACTGTTTTTT
>TRBV4-3|NA|TRBD2|TRBJ2-3
CASSQWLAGVVDTQYF
TGCGCCAGCAGCCAATGGCTAGCGGGAGTGGTAGATACGCAGTATTTT
>TRBV19|NA|TRBD1|TRBJ2-7
CASSETGGVTYEQYF
TGTGCCAGTAGCGAGACAGGGGGTGTAACCTACGAGCAGTACTTC
>TRBV28|NA|NA|TRBJ2-7
CASSLMGHEQYF
TGTGCCAGCAGTTTAATGGGCCACGAGCAGTACTTC
>TRBV9|NA|NA|TRBJ1-2
CASSVGGNYGYTF
TGTGCCAGCAGCGTAGGGGGCAACTATGGCTACACCTTC
>TRBV5-1|NA|TRBD1|TRBJ2-3
CASSWGDRDYTDTQYF
TGCGCCAGCAGCTGGGGGGACAGGGACTACACAGATACGCAGTATTTT
>TRBV7-6|NA|NA|TRBJ1-1
CASSLDEEAFF
TGTGCCAGCAGTTTAGACGAGGAAGCTTTCTTT
>TRBV15|NA|NA|TRBJ2-7
CATSRDPQYEQYF
TGTGCCACCAGCAGAGACCCCCAATACGAGCAGTACTTC
>TRBV27|once|NA|TRBJ1-1
CASSLRGWGTEAFF
TGTGCCAGCAGTTTAAGGGGCTGGGGCACTGAAGCTTTCTTT
>TRBV7-8|NA|TRBD1|TRBJ2-5
CASSSRPGGAGGTQYF
TGTGCCAGCAGCTCCCGCCCAGGGGGCGCGGGTGGGACCCAGTACTTC
>TRBV7-2|once|NA|TRBJ2-5
CASSLQRGARTQETQYF
TGTGCCAGCAGCTTACAACGGGGTGCGCGGACCCAAGAGACCCAGTACTTC
>TRBV9|NA|NA|TRBJ2-7
CASSVGQAASSYEQYF
TGTGCCAGCAGCGTAGGGCAGGCTGCGAGCTCCTACGAGCAGTACTTC
>TRBV6-6|few|NA|TRBJ2-3
CASSYLAAEWKDTQYF
TGTGCCAGCAGTTATTTAGCGGCGGAGTGGAAAGATACGCAGTATTTT
>TRBV19|once|NA|TRBJ2-2
CASSIAVNTGELFF
TGTGCCAGTAGTATAGCGGTGAACACCGGGGAGCTGTTTTTT
>TRBV5-4|NA|TRBD2|TRBJ2-7
CASSSSGGSTYEQYF
TGTGCCAGCAGCTCTTCGGGGGGGTCCACCTACGAGCAGTACTTC